Below are 20 T cell receptor beta chains sequenced from a single sample in a study of shared clonotypes between healthy human individuals. Measured with immunoSEQ multiplex PCR; TCRdb has only the in-frame clones, and not every one. Of over 800,000 clones listed, around 92% are singletons. The naive CD8 subset, CD45RO-negative cells positively selected for CCR7, excluded terminally differentiated effector memory CD45RA+ cells. Sequencing was done on a sample of naive CD8+ T cells sorted from blood. Every receptor here comes from a man in his thirties or forties in good health.

The chain couples TRBV30 to TRBJ2-7; D is unresolved. Per germline, CDR1 GTSNPN and CDR2 SVGIG (reference sequence). CDR3 length: 14 residues. V lost 3 bases, J lost 3 bases, and 15 bases lay in between. The DNA for the CDR3 is TGTGCCTGGAGCGTGGCACCGGTGGGCTACGAGCAGTACTTC. It codes for CAWSVAPVGYEQYF.

CDR3 nucleotides: TGTGCCAGCAGCTTAGGACCGACCACTGAAGCTTTCTTT. It yields the protein CASSLGPTTEAFF. This chain joins TRBV7-9 and TRBJ1-1; D ambiguous. V was clipped by 1 base and J by 4 bases, with 7 bases between them. Germline values: CDR1 SEHNR, CDR2 FQNEAQ (reference sequence). This CDR3 contains 13 residues.

The genes are TRBV6-6 and TRBJ2-7; D may match TRBD1 or TRBD2 (5 bases each). With 2 bases removed from V and 6 bases from J, the gap between germline ends came to 20 bases. Germline CDR1 is MNHNY and CDR2 is SVGAGI (reference sequence). The CDR3 totals 16 residues. CDR3 loop: CASSYPNYEVGTEQYF. The CDR3 region has the DNA TGTGCCAGCAGTTACCCGAATTATGAGGTTGGGACCGAGCAGTACTTC.

The V gene is TRBV27, the J gene TRBJ2-1; unclear D gene. Germline CDR1 is MNHEY and CDR2 is SMNVEV (reference sequence). This CDR3 spans 16 amino acids. V was clipped by 6 bases and J by 3 bases, with 18 bases between them. CDR3 DNA: TGTGCCAGCAGATCCGGGCGGAACATTGACTACAATGAGCAGTTCTTC. Its protein product is CASRSGRNIDYNEQFF.

The chain's CDR3 is CASSFQGRNEQFF. Written as DNA, the CDR3 is TGTGCCAGCAGTTTCCAGGGAAGGAATGAGCAGTTCTTC. This chain connects TRBV28 to TRBJ2-1; D is possibly TRBD1 (5 bases). V lost 3 bases and J lost 7, with 10 bases in between. Germline CDR1 reads MDHEN; CDR2 reads SYDVKM. This CDR3 contains 13 residues. Full variable domain (remainder filled in from reference TRBV28 and TRBJ2-1): DVKVTQSSRYLVKRTGEKVFLECVQDMDHENMFWYRQDPGLGLRLIYFSYDVKMKEKGDIPEGYSVSREKKERFSLILESASTNQTSMYLCASSFQGRNEQFFGPGTRLTVL.

Remarks on this clone: The sample holds other DNA sequences that translate to the same CDR3. DNA for the CDR3: TGTGCCAGCAGCGTAGGTGACAGTTTAAATGAAAAACTGTTTTTT. It yields the protein CASSVGDSLNEKLFF. The chain is built from TRBV9 and TRBJ1-4; TRBD1 might be the D (5 bases). CDR1 is SGDLS, CDR2 YYNGEE, per germline. The germline V and J ends were trimmed by 0 bases and 5 bases, with 11 bases remaining between them. CDR3 size: 15 residues.

The V and J genes are TRBV2 and TRBJ1-3; a weak D match, TRBD1 (5 bases). The CDR3 covers 15 residues. Trimming removed 5 bases from V and 2 bases from J, with 13 bases in between. In germline, CDR1 is SNHLY, CDR2 FYNNEI. The CDR3 is CASSMLAGTGNTIYF. CDR3 in DNA: TGTGCCAGCAGTATGTTGGCAGGGACTGGAAACACCATATATTTT.

The V call is TRBV15, the J call TRBJ2-1, with D possibly matching TRBD2 (6 bases). Trimming cost V 2 bases and J 0 bases, with 11 bases left between them. The CDR3 loop spans 16 amino acids. Germline CDR1 and CDR2: LNHNV and YYDKDF (reference sequence). CDR3 in amino acids: CATSRSTSSSYNEQFF. CDR3 sequence (DNA): TGTGCCACCAGCAGATCAACTAGCAGCTCCTACAATGAGCAGTTCTTC.

This clone was seen a few times. The V call is TRBV2, the J call TRBJ2-7, with TRBD2 matching 10 bases. Unmatched junction bases numbered 9, after V lost 3 bases and J lost 4 bases. This CDR3 has 16 residues. CDR1 is SNHLY and CDR2 is FYNNEI in the germline V gene. CDR3 protein: CASSDLGTSGIYEQYF. The CDR3 nucleotides read TGTGCCAGCAGTGATCTTGGTACTAGCGGGATTTACGAGCAGTACTTC.

The J gene is TRBJ2-7, the V gene TRBV28, with 9 bases lining up with TRBD2. Trimming removed 7 bases from V and 0 bases from J; junction bases left unmatched: 7. In germline, CDR1 is MDHEN, CDR2 SYDVKM. CDR3 length equals 15 residues. The CDR3 protein is CASTLLAGSSYEQYF. Here the CDR3 DNA reads TGTGCCAGCACCCTTCTAGCGGGATCCTCCTACGAGCAGTACTTC. The whole variable domain, remainder taken from reference TRBV28 and TRBJ2-7, is DVKVTQSSRYLVKRTGEKVFLECVQDMDHENMFWYRQDPGLGLRLIYFSYDVKMKEKGDIPEGYSVSREKKERFSLILESASTNQTSMYLCASTLLAGSSYEQYFGPGTRLTVT.

J is TRBJ2-1 and V is TRBV27; 7 nucleotides agree with TRBD2. This CDR3 region has 17 residues. CDR1 and CDR2 from the germline V gene are MNHEY and SMNVEV (reference sequence). Trimming cost V 2 bases and J 3 bases; bases outside gene matches: 10. The CDR3 region has the DNA TGTGCCAGCAGTTTAAACGGAGGGCGGGAGTTCTACAATGAGCAGTTCTTC. Its translation is CASSLNGGREFYNEQFF.

The chain joins TRBV5-4 to TRBJ2-1; TRBD1 might be the D (6 bases). The germline V gene has CDR1 SGHNT and CDR2 YYREEE (reference sequence). Trimming shortened V by 4 bases and J by 2 bases, and 16 bases separated the two germline ends. The CDR3 runs to 16 residues. CDR3: CASSPRQQGTYNEQFF. The CDR3 DNA is TGTGCCAGCAGCCCGAGGCAGCAGGGGACCTACAATGAGCAGTTCTTC.

The chain employs TRBV28 and TRBJ2-3; a weak D match, TRBD2 (6 bases). This CDR3 has 19 amino acids. Germline V gives CDR1 MDHEN, CDR2 SYDVKM. V dropped 7 bases and J dropped 2 bases, with 28 bases sitting between them. The CDR3 DNA is TGTGCCAGCACCCCCCGCTTTTGGCGGTTAGGGACTCCCACAGATACGCAGTATTTT. Encoded protein: CASTPRFWRLGTPTDTQYF.

This sequence joins TRBV7-9 and TRBJ2-1; possibly TRBD2 for D (6 bases). CDR1 and CDR2 from the germline V gene are SEHNR and FQNEAQ (reference sequence). The V end was cut by 0 bases, the J end by 6 bases, with 12 bases between. This CDR3 has 15 residues. The CDR3 here is CASSLAGGEVNEQFF. CDR3 nucleotides: TGTGCCAGCAGCTTAGCGGGTGGGGAGGTCAATGAGCAGTTCTTC.

This clone was seen a handful of times. The chain employs TRBV19 and TRBJ1-2, with 8 bases fitting TRBD1. Germline CDR1 is LNHDA and CDR2 is SQIVND (reference sequence). The CDR3 contains 14 residues. V lost 1 base, J lost 7 bases, and 5 bases stayed unmatched. In DNA form, the CDR3 reads TGTGCCAGTAGTATAGCGACAGGGGCCGGTGGCTACACCTTC. Translating gives CASSIATGAGGYTF.

The chain combines TRBV7-9 with TRBJ2-5; unclear D gene. Germline loops: CDR1 SEHNR, CDR2 FQNEAQ (reference sequence). The CDR3 has 9 amino acids. Between the trimmed V and J ends, which lost 10 bases and 4 bases, there was a span of 4 bases. CDR3 nucleotides: TGTGCCACACGAGAGACCCAGTACTTC. Encoded protein: CATRETQYF.

The chain employs TRBV27 and TRBJ2-1; the D gene could be TRBD1 or TRBD2 (5 bases each). Trimming removed 5 bases from V and 8 bases from J, with 16 bases in between. Germline V gene data show CDR1 as MNHEY and CDR2 as SMNVEV (reference sequence). The CDR3 runs to 14 residues. The CDR3 region has the DNA TGTGCCAGCAGTCCCGGGACGACGGGTCATGAGCAGTTCTTC. Its protein product is CASSPGTTGHEQFF.

This chain connects TRBV29-1 to TRBJ2-2, with no clear D. Germline CDR1 SQVTM, CDR2 ANQGSEA. V was cut by 7 bases and J by 0 bases, with 15 bases left in between. The CDR3 consists of 15 residues. The CDR3 loop reads CSALQVDSNTGELFF. For the CDR3, the DNA is TGCAGCGCCCTCCAGGTTGATTCGAACACCGGGGAGCTGTTTTTT.

This chain links TRBV29-1 with TRBJ2-1; unclear D gene. V lost 3 bases and J 8 bases, leaving 14 bases between the germline ends. Germline V gene sequence: CDR1 SQVTM, CDR2 ANQGSEA. This CDR3 is 13 amino acids long. The CDR3: CSVEGHFEDEQFF. The DNA for the CDR3 is TGCAGCGTTGAGGGTCATTTCGAAGATGAGCAGTTCTTC.

There are a few counts of this clone. The chain has TRBV14 and TRBJ1-1; possible D gene TRBD1, 6 bases. Germline V CDR1 and CDR2: SGHDN, FVKESK. V was clipped by 4 bases and J by 6 bases, with 21 bases between them. There are 16 residues in the CDR3. CDR3 sequence: CASSRGSQGWFAEAFF. The CDR3 bases are TGTGCCAGCAGCCGAGGATCACAGGGTTGGTTCGCTGAAGCTTTCTTT.